The clone carrying this T cell receptor (beta chain) turned up a few times. This entry belongs to a study of blood T cell repertoires in COVID-19. Measured with immunoSEQ multiplex PCR; TCRdb has only the in-frame clones, and not every one. The sample contains 55,000 to 75,000 clones, roughly 77% of which appear only once. The V gene end was trimmed by 2 bases and the J gene end by 2 bases; junction bases not matched to a gene: 3. CDR3 length: 15 amino acids. Germline loops: CDR1 SGHAT, CDR2 FQNNGV. The sequenced sample consisted of peripheral blood. The chain links TRBV11-2 to TRBJ2-7, with 10 nucleotides matching TRBD2. This receptor was obtained from a man older than 75 with acute or convalescent COVID-19. CDR3 nucleotides: TGTGCCAGCAGCTTAACTAGCGGGACCACCTACGAGCAGTACTTC. It specifies CASSLTSGTTYEQYF.